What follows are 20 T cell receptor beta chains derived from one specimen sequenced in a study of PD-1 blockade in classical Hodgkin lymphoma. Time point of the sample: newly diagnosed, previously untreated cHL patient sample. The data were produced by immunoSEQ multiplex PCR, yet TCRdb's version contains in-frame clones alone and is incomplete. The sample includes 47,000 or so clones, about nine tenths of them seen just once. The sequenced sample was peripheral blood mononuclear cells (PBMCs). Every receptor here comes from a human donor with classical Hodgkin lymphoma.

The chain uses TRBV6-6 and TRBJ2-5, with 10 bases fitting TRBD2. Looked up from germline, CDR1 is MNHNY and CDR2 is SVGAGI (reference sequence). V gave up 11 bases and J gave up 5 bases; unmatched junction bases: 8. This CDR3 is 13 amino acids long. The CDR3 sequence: CAGGAGGLETQYF. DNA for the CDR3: TGTGCCGGGGGAGCGGGAGGGCTGGAGACCCAGTACTTC.

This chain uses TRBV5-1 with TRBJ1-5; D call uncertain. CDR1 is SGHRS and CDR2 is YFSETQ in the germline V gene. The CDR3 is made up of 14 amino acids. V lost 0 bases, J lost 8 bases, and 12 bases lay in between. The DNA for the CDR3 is TGCGCCAGCAGCTTGGACGGCCGGAAGGAGCCCCAGCATTTT. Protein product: CASSLDGRKEPQHF. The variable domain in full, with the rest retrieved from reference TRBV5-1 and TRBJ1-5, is KAGVTQTPRYLIKTRGQQVTLSCSPISGHRSVSWYQQTPGQGLQFLFEYFSETQRNKGNFPGRFSGRQFSNSRSEMNVSTLELGDSALYLCASSLDGRKEPQHFGDGTRLSIL.

The CDR3 loop is CASSVEASGSTGELFF. The CDR3 DNA reads TGTGCCAGCAGCGTAGAGGCTAGCGGGAGCACCGGGGAGCTGTTTTTT. The gene calls are TRBV9 and TRBJ2-2; 10 positions match TRBD2. V was pared by 0 bases and J by 4 bases, with 3 bases of the junction left unmatched. CDR1 and CDR2 from the germline V gene are SGDLS and YYNGEE. The CDR3 spans 16 residues. Using reference TRBV9 and TRBJ2-2 for the parts outside the CDR3, the full variable domain is DSGVTQTPKHLITATGQRVTLRCSPRSGDLSVYWYQQSLDQGLQFLIQYYNGEERAKGNILERFSAQQFPDLHSELNLSSLELGDSALYFCASSVEASGSTGELFFGEGSRLTVL.

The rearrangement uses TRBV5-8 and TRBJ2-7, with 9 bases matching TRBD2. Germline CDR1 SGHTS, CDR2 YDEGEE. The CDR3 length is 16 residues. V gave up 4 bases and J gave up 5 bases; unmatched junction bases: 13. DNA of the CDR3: TGTGCCAGCAGCCTTTCCCCGGCGGGAGGGCCCCACGAGCAGTACTTC. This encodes CASSLSPAGGPHEQYF.

CDR3: CASSFSYNEQFF. CDR3 nucleotides: TGTGCCAGTAGTTTTTCCTACAATGAGCAGTTCTTC. The chain recombines TRBV19 with TRBJ2-1, with D hard to call. Germline V gives CDR1 LNHDA, CDR2 SQIVND (reference sequence). The CDR3 length is 12 residues. V lost 5 bases, J lost 1 base, and 3 bases lay in between.

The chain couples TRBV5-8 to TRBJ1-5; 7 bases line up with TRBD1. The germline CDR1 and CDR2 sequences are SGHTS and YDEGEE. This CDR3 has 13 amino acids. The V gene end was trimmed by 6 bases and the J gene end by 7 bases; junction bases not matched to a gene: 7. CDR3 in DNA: TGTGCCAGCATCGACAGGGTCGGGCAGCCCCAGCATTTT. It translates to CASIDRVGQPQHF.

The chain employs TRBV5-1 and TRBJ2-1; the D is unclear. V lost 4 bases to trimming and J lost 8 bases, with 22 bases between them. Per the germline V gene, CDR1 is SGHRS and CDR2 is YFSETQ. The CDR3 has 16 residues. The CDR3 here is CASSPGTETGRHEQFF. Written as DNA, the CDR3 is TGCGCCAGCAGCCCAGGTACCGAGACCGGCCGCCATGAGCAGTTCTTC.

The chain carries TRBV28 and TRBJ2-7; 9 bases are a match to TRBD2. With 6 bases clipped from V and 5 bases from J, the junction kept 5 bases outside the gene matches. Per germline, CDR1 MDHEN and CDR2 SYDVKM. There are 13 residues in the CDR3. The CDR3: CASSIAGANEQYF. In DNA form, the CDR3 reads TGTGCCAGCAGCATAGCGGGAGCGAACGAGCAGTACTTC.

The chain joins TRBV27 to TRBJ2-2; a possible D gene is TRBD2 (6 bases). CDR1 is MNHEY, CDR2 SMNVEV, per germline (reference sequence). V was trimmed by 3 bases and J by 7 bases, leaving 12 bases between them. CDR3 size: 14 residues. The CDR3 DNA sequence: TGTGCCAGCAGTTTTCTGGGGGGACTCGGGGAGCTGTTTTTT. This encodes CASSFLGGLGELFF.

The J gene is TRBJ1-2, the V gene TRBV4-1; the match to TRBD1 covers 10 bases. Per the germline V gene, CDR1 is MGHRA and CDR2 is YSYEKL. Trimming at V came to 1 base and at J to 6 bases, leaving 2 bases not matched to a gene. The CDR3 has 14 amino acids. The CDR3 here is CASSQAGTGDGYTF. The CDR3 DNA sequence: TGCGCCAGCAGCCAAGCCGGGACAGGGGATGGCTACACCTTC.

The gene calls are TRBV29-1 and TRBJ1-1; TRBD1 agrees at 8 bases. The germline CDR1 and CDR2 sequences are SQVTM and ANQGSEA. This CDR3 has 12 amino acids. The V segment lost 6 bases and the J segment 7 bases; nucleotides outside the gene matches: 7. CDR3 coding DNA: TGCAGCGTCGCACAGGGGGGCGGTGAAGCTTTCTTT. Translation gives CSVAQGGGEAFF.

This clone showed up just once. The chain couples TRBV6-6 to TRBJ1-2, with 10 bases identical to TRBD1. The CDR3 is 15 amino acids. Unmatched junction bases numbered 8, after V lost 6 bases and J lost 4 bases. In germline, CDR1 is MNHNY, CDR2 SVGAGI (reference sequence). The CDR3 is CASSWTGTGAYGYTF. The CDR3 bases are TGTGCCAGCAGCTGGACCGGGACAGGGGCCTATGGCTACACCTTC.

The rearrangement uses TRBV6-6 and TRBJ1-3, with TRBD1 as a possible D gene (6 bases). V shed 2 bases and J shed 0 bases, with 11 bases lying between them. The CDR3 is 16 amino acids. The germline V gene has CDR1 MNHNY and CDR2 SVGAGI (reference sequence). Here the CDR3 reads CASSYLDRTSGNTIYF. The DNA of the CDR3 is TGTGCCAGCAGTTACCTGGACAGAACCTCTGGAAACACCATATATTTT.

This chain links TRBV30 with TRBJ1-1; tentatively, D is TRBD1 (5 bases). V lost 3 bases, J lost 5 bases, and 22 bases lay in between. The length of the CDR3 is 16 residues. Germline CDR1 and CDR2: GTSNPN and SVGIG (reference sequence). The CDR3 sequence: CAWSKMLGGSGTEAFF. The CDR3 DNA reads TGTGCCTGGAGCAAAATGTTGGGGGGGTCTGGAACTGAAGCTTTCTTT.

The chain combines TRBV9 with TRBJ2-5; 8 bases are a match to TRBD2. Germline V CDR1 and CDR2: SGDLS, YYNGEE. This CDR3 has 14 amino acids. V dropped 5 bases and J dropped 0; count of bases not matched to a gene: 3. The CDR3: CASRYSGDQETQYF. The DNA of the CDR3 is TGTGCCAGCAGGTATAGCGGGGACCAAGAGACCCAGTACTTC.

The DNA for the CDR3 is TGTGCCAGCAGTGAAAGAGCTAGCGGGTTTTCCTACGAGCAGTACTTC. It specifies CASSERASGFSYEQYF. The V gene is TRBV2, the J gene TRBJ2-7; 8 bases align to TRBD2. The germline gives CDR1 SNHLY, CDR2 FYNNEI. CDR3 length: 16 residues. V lost 2 bases, J lost 1 base, and 7 bases stayed unmatched.

This CDR3 reads CASSFLGEANQPQHF. DNA of the CDR3: TGTGCCAGCAGTTTTTTAGGGGAGGCGAATCAGCCCCAGCATTTT. The rearrangement joins TRBV27 to TRBJ1-5; D is possibly TRBD1 (5 bases). The V end was cut by 3 bases, the J end by 4 bases, with 13 bases between. The CDR3 length is 15 residues. CDR1 MNHEY and CDR2 SMNVEV come from the germline V gene (reference sequence).

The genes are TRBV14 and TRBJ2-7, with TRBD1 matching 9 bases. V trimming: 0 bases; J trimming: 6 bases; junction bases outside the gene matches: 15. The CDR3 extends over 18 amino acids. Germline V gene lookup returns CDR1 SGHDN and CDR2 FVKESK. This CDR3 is CASSQDCKDRGTRGEQYV. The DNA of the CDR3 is TGTGCCAGCAGCCAAGATTGCAAGGACAGGGGAACGAGAGGCGAGCAGTACGTC.

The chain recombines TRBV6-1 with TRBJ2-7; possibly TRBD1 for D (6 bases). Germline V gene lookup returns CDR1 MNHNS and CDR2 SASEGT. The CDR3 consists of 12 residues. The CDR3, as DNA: TGTGCCAGCAGTGCCGAGGCAGGGGCCCTGCACGTC. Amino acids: CASSAEAGALHV.

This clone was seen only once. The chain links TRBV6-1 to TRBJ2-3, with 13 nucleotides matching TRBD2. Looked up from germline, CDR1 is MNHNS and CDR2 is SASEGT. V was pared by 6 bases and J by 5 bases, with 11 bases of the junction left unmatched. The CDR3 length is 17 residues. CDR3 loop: CASSEPGLAGQGDTQYF. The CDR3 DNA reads TGTGCCAGCAGCGAACCGGGACTAGCGGGACAAGGAGATACGCAGTATTTT.